This TCR beta chain comes out of a study of blood T cell repertoires in COVID-19. Study information: Italy, Spain and the United States were the sources of the convalescent and acute COVID-19 samples. T cells, B-cell-depleted T cells, or PBMCs provided the cDNA or gDNA that served as material.

The authors' processing: Quantification of nucleated cells was approximated via reference gene primer amplification. Assay used: immunoSEQ multiplex PCR; TCRdb lists only in-frame clones, some missing. The V and J calls and the clone size are those of that table, but D and trimming were determined from the DNA. The sample has about 150,000 clones; about 90% are singletons. Trimming took 3 bases from V and 5 from J; bases not matched to a gene: 12. CDR1 and CDR2 (germline): SGHVS, FNYEAQ. The CDR3 is made up of 16 amino acids. This sequence joins TRBV7-6 and TRBJ2-7; 8 bases line up with TRBD1. This TCR came from a man between 60 and 75 years old with acute or convalescent COVID-19. The sequenced sample consisted of peripheral blood. DNA for the CDR3: TGTGCCAGCAGCTTCTTTTCTCTGGACAGGGTCAACGAGCAGTACTTC. Amino acid sequence: CASSFFSLDRVNEQYF.